The source of this TCR beta chain is a study of T cells in Graves' hyperthyroidism and ophthalmopathy. The study based diagnoses on clinical symptoms, serum thyroxine and TRAb, thyroid ultrasound and orbital computed tomography. It was RNA transcripts that yielded the amplified TCR beta CDR3 regions. Researchers ran a first-round RT-PCR on the TCR CDR3 using the HTBI primer set. TCRdb called the multiplex PCR reads again in MiXCR, with one record for every CDR3 protein. The table includes approximately 640,000 distinct CDR3 sequences, just under 45% detected once. This clonotype occurred a few times. What was sequenced was peripheral blood or thyroid tissue (not recorded which). The receptor was isolated from an adult man with Graves' disease, either hyperthyroidism or ophthalmopathy (not recorded which).

Here the CDR3 reads CSARIPGQGTYEQYF. The CDR3 coding sequence is TGCAGTGCTAGGATCCCGGGACAGGGGACCTACGAGCAGTACTTC. This chain joins TRBV20-1 and TRBJ2-7; 10 nucleotides match TRBD1. Per germline, CDR1 DFQATT and CDR2 SNEGSKA (reference sequence). The CDR3 totals 15 residues. V trimming: 3 bases; J trimming: 2 bases; junction bases outside the gene matches: 7.